One sample yielded the 9 T cell receptor beta chains listed below, sequenced in a study of blood T cells in healthy people across ages. Then a second PCR, running roughly 7 to 11 cycles, was carried out with a sample-barcoded 5' primer and a J-beta primer mix. TCRdb itself ran the 5' RACE reads through MiXCR, one entry per CDR3 protein. The data contain approximately 1.5 million distinct CDR3 sequences, 42% of them singletons. The source material was blood. The source is a young woman in good health.

In DNA, the CDR3 is TGCAGTGCGGTCACCGGGGGAGCGAGAGATACGCAGTATTTT. Protein sequence: CSAVTGGARDTQYF. The chain is built from TRBV20-1 and TRBJ2-3, with D maybe TRBD2 (6 bases). Trimming took off 6 bases at V and 5 bases at J, with 18 bases between the two ends. This CDR3 contains 14 residues. CDR1 and CDR2 (germline): DFQATT, SNEGSKA (reference sequence).

The chain joins TRBV5-1 to TRBJ2-5; 7 bases agree with TRBD1. The J call may be mistaken, given a closer DNA end match to TRBJ2-7. The V gene's germline CDR1 is SGHRS and CDR2 YFSETQ. The CDR3 has 14 residues. CDR3 in amino acids: CASSLTETGYEQYF. CDR3 DNA: TGCGCCAGCAGCTTGACCGAGACAGGGTACGAGCAGTACTTC.

The chain recombines TRBV20-1 with TRBJ2-5; D is possibly TRBD2 (5 bases). Germline V gene lookup returns CDR1 DFQATT and CDR2 SNEGSKA (reference sequence). CDR3 length: 13 amino acids. The germline V and J ends were trimmed by 1 base and 5 bases, with 11 bases remaining between them. CDR3 region: CSARVRDWETQYF. The CDR3 DNA is TGCAGTGCTAGAGTGAGGGATTGGGAGACCCAGTACTTC.

The rearrangement links TRBV27 to TRBJ2-5, with no clear D. The V end was cut by 4 bases, the J end by 5 bases, with 14 bases between. The CDR3 contains 14 residues. Looked up from germline, CDR1 is MNHEY and CDR2 is SMNVEV (reference sequence). The CDR3 spells CASSSRLNGETQYF. The DNA for the CDR3 is TGTGCCAGCAGTTCCCGTCTCAACGGGGAGACCCAGTACTTC.

The gene calls are TRBV5-1 and TRBJ1-2; D remains unclear. The germline V gene has CDR1 SGHRS and CDR2 YFSETQ. CDR3 length equals 16 residues. Trimming removed 1 base at V and 8 bases at J, with 21 bases between. CDR3 protein: CASSLMSLGRQGGYTF. The DNA of the CDR3 is TGCGCCAGCAGCTTGATGTCACTAGGAAGACAAGGAGGCTACACCTTC. The full variable domain, completed using reference TRBV5-1 and TRBJ1-2, is KAGVTQTPRYLIKTRGQQVTLSCSPISGHRSVSWYQQTPGQGLQFLFEYFSETQRNKGNFPGRFSGRQFSNSRSEMNVSTLELGDSALYLCASSLMSLGRQGGYTFGSGTRLTVV.

This clonotype was recorded a few times. The chain has TRBV7-2 and TRBJ1-2; D is possibly TRBD1 (5 bases). Germline V gene lookup returns CDR1 SGHTA and CDR2 FQGNSA. Trimming pared 5 bases from V and 8 bases from J, leaving 15 bases between. The CDR3 sequence is 13 residues long. As DNA, the CDR3 is TGTGCCAGCAGCCCGGGACGGAAGGGAGGCTACACCTTC. It encodes CASSPGRKGGYTF.

Of note for this clonotype: The junction differs from germline at one of its ends, possibly a read error. In DNA, the CDR3 is TGCGCCAGCAGCCCCCTCGGAGAATACAATAAGCAGTTCTTC. This translates into CASSPLGEYNKQFF. The chain uses TRBV4-1 and TRBJ2-1; D unresolved. Germline values: CDR1 MGHRA, CDR2 YSYEKL. The CDR3 is made up of 14 amino acids.

The table lists this clonotype with a count of one. The gene calls are TRBV20-1 and TRBJ2-4; D is uncertain. The CDR3 has 13 residues. Trimming pared 3 bases from V and 1 base from J, leaving 7 bases between. CDR1 is DFQATT, CDR2 SNEGSKA, per germline (reference sequence). The CDR3 bases are TGCAGTGCTAGCGTTGGGGCCAAAAACATTCAGTACTTC. Its translation is CSASVGAKNIQYF.

This chain connects TRBV3-1 to TRBJ2-1; either TRBD1 or TRBD2 may supply D (5 bases each). CDR3 length: 12 amino acids. Trimming cost V 1 base and J 15 bases, with 13 bases left between them. Germline lookup yields CDR1 LGHDT and CDR2 YNNKEL (reference sequence). The CDR3: CASSQAGDRGFF. CDR3 DNA sequence: TGTGCCAGCAGCCAAGCCGGGGACCGAGGGTTCTTC.